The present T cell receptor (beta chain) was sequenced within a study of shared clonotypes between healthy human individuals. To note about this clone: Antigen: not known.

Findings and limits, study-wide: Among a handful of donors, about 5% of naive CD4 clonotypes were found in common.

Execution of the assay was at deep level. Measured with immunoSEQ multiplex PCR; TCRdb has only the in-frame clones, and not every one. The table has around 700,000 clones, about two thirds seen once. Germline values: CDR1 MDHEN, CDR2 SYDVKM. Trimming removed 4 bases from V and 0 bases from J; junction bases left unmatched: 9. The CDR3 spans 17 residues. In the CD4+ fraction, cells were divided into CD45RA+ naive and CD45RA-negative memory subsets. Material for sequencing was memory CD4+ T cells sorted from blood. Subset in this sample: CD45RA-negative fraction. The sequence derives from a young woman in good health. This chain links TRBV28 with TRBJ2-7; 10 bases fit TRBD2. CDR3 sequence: CASSSNRGLATSYEQYF. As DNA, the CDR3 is TGTGCCAGCAGTTCCAACCGGGGACTAGCGACCTCCTACGAGCAGTACTTC.